These 28 T cell receptor beta chains originate from one sample sequenced in a study of shared clonotypes between healthy human individuals. Here immunoSEQ multiplex PCR was the method, and the copy in TCRdb shows in-frame clones only, minus some. Of fewer than 1.4 million clones in the sample, around 82% were seen once. Sequenced: memory CD4+ T cells from PBMCs. Subset given: CD45RA-negative fraction. The receptors were gathered from a man younger than 30 in good health. Some clones in this sample may be carry-over from other donors' samples.

A note on this clone: Other nucleotide sequences in the sample specify the same CDR3. The chain couples TRBV5-1 to TRBJ1-1; D unclear. The length of the CDR3 is 15 residues. Germline V gene lookup returns CDR1 SGHRS and CDR2 YFSETQ. V was pared by 0 bases and J by 0 bases, with 9 bases between. CDR3 bases: TGCGCCAGCAGCTTGGTCGTGGGGATGAACACTGAAGCTTTCTTT. It translates to CASSLVVGMNTEAFF.

In its sample, this clone was seen a few times. V is TRBV28 and J is TRBJ1-2, with unresolved D. Germline CDR1 reads MDHEN; CDR2 reads SYDVKM. This CDR3 contains 12 residues. The germline V and J ends were trimmed by 7 bases and 6 bases, with 12 bases remaining between them. The CDR3 nucleotides read TGTGCCAGCACCAGACAAAACAATGGCTACACCTTC. It yields the protein CASTRQNNGYTF.

The chain is built from TRBV6-1 and TRBJ2-3, with D possibly being TRBD1 or TRBD2 (5 bases each). Trimming took 10 bases from V and 1 from J, leaving 18 bases between them. Looked up from germline, CDR1 is MNHNS and CDR2 is SASEGT. The CDR3 sequence is 15 residues long. The DNA of the CDR3 is TGTGCCAATAGCCGGGTAGTGGGGGGCACAGATACGCAGTATTTT. Translated, it gives CANSRVVGGTDTQYF.

This clone has only one observation. J is TRBJ2-5 and V is TRBV7-6; 7 nucleotides match TRBD1. V shed 3 bases, J shed 5 bases, and the junction held 9 bases outside the gene matches. Looked up from germline, CDR1 is SGHVS and CDR2 is FNYEAQ. The length of the CDR3 is 15 residues. CDR3 in amino acids: CASSFSGQARETQYF. The CDR3 DNA is TGTGCCAGCAGCTTCTCCGGACAGGCCCGGGAGACCCAGTACTTC.

The chain joins TRBV15 to TRBJ1-1; D unclear. CDR3 length: 15 residues. Germline CDR1 and CDR2: LNHNV and YYDKDF (reference sequence). Between the trimmed V and J ends, which lost 0 bases and 2 bases, there was a span of 10 bases. The CDR3 sequence: CATSRDPGTNTEAFF. The CDR3 bases are TGTGCCACCAGCAGAGATCCAGGCACAAACACTGAAGCTTTCTTT.

A single count supports this clone. The V call is TRBV7-9, the J call TRBJ2-5; D is undetermined. This CDR3 is built from 14 residues. The V end was cut by 1 base, the J end by 5 bases, with 11 bases between. Per germline, CDR1 SEHNR and CDR2 FQNEAQ (reference sequence). The CDR3 sequence is CASSLVVGQETQYF. The CDR3 bases are TGTGCCAGCAGCTTAGTTGTGGGCCAGGAGACCCAGTACTTC.

The rearrangement uses TRBV4-1 and TRBJ1-4, with 8 bases matching TRBD1. Germline trimming cut 5 bases from V and 6 bases from J; bases unmatched to any gene: 8. This CDR3 is built from 15 residues. Germline CDR1 is MGHRA and CDR2 is YSYEKL. CDR3 residues: CASSGPHRGDEKLFF. CDR3 nucleotides: TGCGCCAGCAGCGGACCCCACAGGGGGGATGAAAAACTGTTTTTT.

In regard to this clone: Other DNA sequences from this sample encode an identical CDR3 as well. This chain joins TRBV6-1 and TRBJ1-3; no clear D gene. The CDR3 sequence is 10 residues long. Germline values: CDR1 MNHNS, CDR2 SASEGT. The V and J ends lost 3 bases and 7 bases respectively, with 1 base between them. The CDR3 DNA reads as TGTGCCAGCAGTGAGAACACCATATATTTT. Translating gives CASSENTIYF.

This clone was seen only a few times. V and J are TRBV7-9 and TRBJ1-6; D possibly corresponds to TRBD1 (5 bases). V was clipped by 5 bases and J by 16 bases, with 15 bases between them. Germline V CDR1 and CDR2: SEHNR, FQNEAQ (reference sequence). The CDR3 has 12 residues. CDR3 sequence reads: CASSLGGTDLHF. DNA of the CDR3: TGTGCCAGCAGCCTGGGGGGGACCGATCTCCACTTT.

The V and J genes are TRBV7-2 and TRBJ1-2; 8 nucleotides agree with TRBD1. V lost 5 bases to trimming and J lost 8 bases; unmatched junction nucleotides: 13. This CDR3 is built from 15 residues. Germline V lookup: CDR1 SGHTA, CDR2 FQGNSA. The CDR3 here is CASSLDAGGRGGYTF. The CDR3 DNA follows: TGTGCCAGCAGCCTAGATGCAGGGGGCCGGGGCGGCTACACCTTC.

The chain recombines TRBV28 with TRBJ2-7; 8 positions agree with TRBD1. With V trimmed by 7 bases and J by 4 bases, 9 bases remained unmatched. This CDR3 spans 14 amino acids. CDR1 is MDHEN, CDR2 SYDVKM, per germline. As DNA, the CDR3 is TGTGCCAGCACCCAGGGGGCAGGGCGTTACGAGCAGTACTTC. This translates into CASTQGAGRYEQYF.

This chain links TRBV28 with TRBJ2-7; no reliable D call. Per germline, CDR1 MDHEN and CDR2 SYDVKM. The CDR3 length is 13 residues. The V end was cut by 7 bases, the J end by 3 bases, with 13 bases between. In nucleotides, the CDR3 is TGTGCCAGCACCACCCCCCCCAGCTACGAGCAGTACTTC. Its protein product is CASTTPPSYEQYF.

This clone has just one count. A much larger clone sits a single nucleotide away, making a read error possible. The chain is built from TRBV27 and TRBJ2-5; 7 nucleotides agree with TRBD1. The CDR3 has 15 residues. After removal of 5 bases from V and 5 bases from J, the junction contained 11 bases not matched to a gene. Germline lookup yields CDR1 MNHEY and CDR2 SMNVEV (reference sequence). The CDR3 DNA follows: TGTGCCAGCAGTGCCGACAGGGCGAGGGTTGAGACCCAGTACTTC. It codes for CASSADRARVETQYF.

V is TRBV5-4 and J is TRBJ1-1, with 8 bases fitting TRBD1. This CDR3 has 15 residues. V was pared by 2 bases and J by 4 bases, with 7 bases of the junction left unmatched. Germline V gene lookup returns CDR1 SGHNT and CDR2 YYREEE (reference sequence). Here the CDR3 DNA reads TGTGCCAGCAGCTTTGTGACAGGGGTAGGCACTGAAGCTTTCTTT. It is translated as CASSFVTGVGTEAFF.

The V call is TRBV9, the J call TRBJ2-2, with 9 bases identical to TRBD1. This CDR3 region has 15 residues. Germline V gene sequence: CDR1 SGDLS, CDR2 YYNGEE. Losses at the gene ends were 1 base for V and 6 bases for J; bases not matched to a gene: 4. The CDR3: CASSVLGTGSGELFF. In nucleotides, the CDR3 is TGTGCCAGCAGCGTATTGGGGACAGGGTCCGGGGAGCTGTTTTTT.

This sequence joins TRBV10-2 and TRBJ2-3; 10 nucleotides align to TRBD1. V lost 8 bases to trimming and J lost 2 bases; unmatched junction nucleotides: 4. Per the germline V gene, CDR1 is WSHSY and CDR2 is SAAADI. This CDR3 comprises 14 residues. The CDR3 DNA sequence: TGCGCCAGCGGGGACAGGGGCCTCACAGATACGCAGTATTTT. Amino acid sequence: CASGDRGLTDTQYF.

This rearrangement joins TRBV7-3 to TRBJ2-1; D remains unclear. Looked up from germline, CDR1 is SGHTA and CDR2 is FQGTGA. CDR3 size: 12 residues. V lost 2 bases and J lost 7, with 6 bases in between. CDR3 in DNA: TGTGCCAGCAGCTTAGTCAGTAATGAGCAGTTCTTC. This codes for CASSLVSNEQFF.

This sequence joins TRBV2 and TRBJ1-3; D gene unclear. Per the germline V gene, CDR1 is SNHLY and CDR2 is FYNNEI. V dropped 7 bases and J dropped 2 bases, with 9 bases sitting between them. The CDR3 spans 13 residues. CDR3 DNA sequence: TGTGCCAGCATGTCACGAACTGGAAACACCATATATTTT. It codes for CASMSRTGNTIYF. Full variable domain (missing parts from reference TRBV2 and TRBJ1-3): EPEVTQTPSHQVTQMGQEVILRCVPISNHLYFYWYRQILGQKVEFLVSFYNNEISEKSEIFDDQFSVERPDGSNFTLKIRSTKLEDSAMYFCASMSRTGNTIYFGEGSWLTVV.

The chain uses TRBV6-5 and TRBJ1-1; D is undetermined. With 4 bases removed from V and 4 bases from J, the gap between germline ends came to 7 bases. The CDR3 sequence is 12 residues long. CDR1 and CDR2 from the germline V gene are MNHEY and SVGAGI. CDR3 nucleotide sequence: TGTGCCAGCAGTTCCGTCCCCACTGAAGCTTTCTTT. It translates to CASSSVPTEAFF.

This chain links TRBV5-4 with TRBJ2-2, with 9 bases that match TRBD2. The CDR3 has 18 residues. J was trimmed by 5 bases and V by 0 bases; bases with no gene match: 11. CDR1 is SGHNT, CDR2 YYREEE, per germline (reference sequence). CDR3 region: CASSLAGAGGSGTGELFF. The CDR3 DNA reads TGTGCCAGCAGCTTGGCTGGAGCGGGAGGCTCGGGGACCGGGGAGCTGTTTTTT.

This chain uses TRBV7-2 with TRBJ1-2, with TRBD1 matching 8 bases. The CDR3 spans 14 residues. Looked up from germline, CDR1 is SGHTA and CDR2 is FQGNSA. Unmatched junction bases numbered 3, after V lost 1 base and J lost 5 bases. The CDR3 DNA reads as TGTGCCAGCAGCTTAGGGGACAGGTGGTATGGCTACACCTTC. Its protein product is CASSLGDRWYGYTF. The full variable domain, its missing parts supplied by reference TRBV7-2 and TRBJ1-2, is GAGVSQSPSNKVTEKGKDVELRCDPISGHTALYWYRQSLGQGLEFLIYFQGNSAPDKSGLPSDRFSAERTGGSVSTLTIQRTQQEDSAVYLCASSLGDRWYGYTFGSGTRLTVV.

The rearrangement uses TRBV6-6 and TRBJ2-1; 12 nucleotides line up with TRBD2. V shed 7 bases and J 5 bases; nucleotides not matched to a gene: 3. The length of the CDR3 is 14 residues. The germline V gene has CDR1 MNHNY and CDR2 SVGAGI (reference sequence). Here the CDR3 reads CASNRLAGDNEQFF. As DNA, the CDR3 is TGTGCCAGCAACAGACTAGCGGGAGACAATGAGCAGTTCTTC.

The CDR3 sequence is CASSGTGFDYGYTF. In nucleotides, the CDR3 is TGTGCCAGCAGTGGGACAGGGTTTGACTATGGCTACACCTTC. V usage is TRBV27 and J usage is TRBJ1-2, with 9 bases that match TRBD1. In germline, CDR1 is MNHEY, CDR2 SMNVEV (reference sequence). V lost 5 bases and J lost 3; bases outside the gene matches: 4. The CDR3 is 14 amino acids.

This chain connects TRBV7-2 to TRBJ2-1, with D maybe TRBD2 (5 bases). Germline CDR1 reads SGHTA; CDR2 reads FQGNSA. This CDR3 is built from 15 residues. Trimming took off 4 bases at V and 0 bases at J, with 10 bases between the two ends. CDR3 protein: CASSSGLPSYNEQFF. CDR3 coding DNA: TGTGCCAGCAGCTCAGGACTGCCCTCCTACAATGAGCAGTTCTTC.

V usage is TRBV28 and J usage is TRBJ1-1; D gene uncertain. The CDR3 has 11 residues. Trimming cost V 3 bases and J 5 bases, with 4 bases left between them. Germline-derived CDR1 and CDR2 are MDHEN and SYDVKM. CDR3 nucleotides: TGTGCCAGCAGTTTCTGGACTGAAGCTTTCTTT. Its protein product is CASSFWTEAFF.

A note on this clone: With a much larger clone just one base away, this may be a read error. The chain combines TRBV7-3 with TRBJ2-5; D remains unclear. The V gene's germline CDR1 is SGHTA and CDR2 FQGTGA. The CDR3 extends over 13 amino acids. Trimming stripped 3 bases from V and 3 bases from J, with 8 bases between. The CDR3 DNA reads as TGTGCCAGCAGCTTGACTGGGGAAGAGACCCAGTACTTC. This encodes CASSLTGEETQYF.

The J gene is TRBJ2-2, the V gene TRBV5-1; maybe TRBD2 (6 bases). The CDR3 runs to 13 residues. V shed 5 bases and J shed 6 bases, with 11 bases lying between them. Germline V gives CDR1 SGHRS, CDR2 YFSETQ. This chain's CDR3 is CASRAGSAGELFF. CDR3 DNA: TGCGCCAGCAGGGCCGGGAGCGCCGGGGAGCTGTTTTTT.

This clone was detected only a few times. V usage is TRBV2 and J usage is TRBJ1-1; the D gene is possibly TRBD1 (5 bases). V was pared by 6 bases and J by 5 bases, with 10 bases between. This CDR3 has 12 amino acids. In germline, CDR1 is SNHLY, CDR2 FYNNEI. The CDR3 DNA reads as TGTGCCAGCAGGGGGGAAGGGACTGAAGCTTTCTTT. Its translation is CASRGEGTEAFF.